Listed below are T cell receptor beta chains from one sample, sequenced in a study of blood T cells in healthy people across ages. TCRdb re-analysed the 5' RACE reads in MiXCR, keeping a single row per CDR3 protein. Here the sample spans approximately 940,000 distinct CDR3 sequences, 45% to 50% being singletons. The specimen sequenced was blood. Receptor source: a man under 40 in good health. CDR3s include the opening cysteine and the closing phenylalanine or tryptophan. D genes are given only for firm matches. A clone size is listed for some rows: how often the clone was seen (once, few, many), or a class if it is expanded.

abundance,v_gene,d_gene,j_gene,CDR3nt,CDR3aa
NA,TRBV4-1,NA,TRBJ2-5,TGCGCCAGCAGCCAAGATTCCCGGCAAGAGACCCAGTACTTC,CASSQDSRQETQYF
NA,TRBV6-5,TRBD1,TRBJ2-7,TGTGCCAGCAGTTACTCAACAGGGGACCCCTACGAGCAGTACTTC,CASSYSTGDPYEQYF
once,TRBV9,NA,TRBJ2-5,TGTGCCAGCAGCGTAGTGAGCGGGTATAATGAGCAGTACTTC,CASSVVSGYNEQYF
NA,TRBV15,TRBD2,TRBJ2-3,TGTGCCACCAGCAGAGAGACTAGCGGGGGGAGAGCAGATACGCAGTATTTT,CATSRETSGGRADTQYF
NA,TRBV3-1,NA,TRBJ1-2,TGTGCCAGCAGCCGCTTGAACAACTATGGCTACACCTTC,CASSRLNNYGYTF
NA,TRBV30,TRBD1,TRBJ1-2,TGTGCCTGGAGTGCCCTGGACAGGGTGAAGATAGCCAACTATGGCTACACCTTC,CAWSALDRVKIANYGYTF
NA,TRBV10-3,TRBD1,TRBJ2-5,TGTGCCATCAGTGCCCGGGACAGGGGGGAGGAGATCCAGTACTTC,CAISARDRGEEIQYF
NA,TRBV7-2,NA,TRBJ2-3,TGTGCCAGCAGCTTAGTTCTAGCTAGCTCTAGCACAGATACGCAGTATTTT,CASSLVLASSSTDTQYF
few,TRBV4-1,NA,TRBJ1-2,TGCGCCAGCAGCCAAGAAGGCGGCAGAATCCTTCCCGGCTATGGCTACACCTTC,CASSQEGGRILPGYGYTF
NA,TRBV30,TRBD2,TRBJ2-7,TGTGCCTGGATTGAGGCGGGGGGACTAACATTCGGCGAGCAGTACTTC,CAWIEAGGLTFGEQYF
NA,TRBV12-3/TRBV12-4,TRBD1,TRBJ2-7,TGTGCCAGCAGTGCTCAGGGGGCCGACTACGAGCAGTACTTC,CASSAQGADYEQYF
NA,TRBV3-1,NA,TRBJ2-1,TGTGCCAGCAGCCAAGATCCTCAAACCTACAATGAGCAGTTCTTC,CASSQDPQTYNEQFF
NA,TRBV3-1,NA,TRBJ1-2,TGTGCCAGCAGCCAAGCGGTTGGGCAGGGCCAAGGCTACACCTTC,CASSQAVGQGQGYTF
NA,TRBV21-1,NA,TRBJ2-3,TGTGCCAGCAGCAAAGATACCCAAGATACGCAGTATTTT,CASSKDTQDTQYF
NA,TRBV4-2,NA,TRBJ1-2,TGTGCCAGCAGCCAAGAATCGAGGGGAGGATATGGCTACACCTTC,CASSQESRGGYGYTF
NA,TRBV11-2,NA,TRBJ2-5,TGTGCCAGCAGCGTGGGACACCAACAAGAGACCCAGTACTTC,CASSVGHQQETQYF
NA,TRBV20-1,TRBD2,TRBJ2-5,TGCAGTGCTAGACGCAGCGGGGGGAGAAACCAGTACTTC,CSARRSGGRNQYF
NA,TRBV7-7,NA,TRBJ2-2,TGTGCTAGCAGTTCACAGGGTATGGGCACCGGGGAGCTGTTTTTT,CASSSQGMGTGELFF
few,TRBV11-1,TRBD1,TRBJ2-3,TGTGCCAGCAGCCTGGGACAGCCTGACACAGATACGCAGTATTTT,CASSLGQPDTDTQYF
NA,TRBV29-1,NA,TRBJ2-7,TGCAGCGTTGAAGCGGGGAACTACGAGCAGTACTTC,CSVEAGNYEQYF
few,TRBV28,NA,TRBJ1-2,TGTGCCAGCAGTTTATACCAGAATGGCTACACCTTC,CASSLYQNGYTF
NA,TRBV5-1,NA,TRBJ2-7,TGCGCCAGCAGCTTGGCGCAGGGGAATACCTACGAGCAGTACTTC,CASSLAQGNTYEQYF
NA,TRBV2,NA,TRBJ1-5,TGTGCCAGCAGTGAAAGGGACGGACCTTATAGCAATCAGCCCCAGCATTTT,CASSERDGPYSNQPQHF
few,TRBV27,NA,TRBJ1-1,TGTGCCAGCAGTTCGACACAGAACACTGAAGCTTTCTTT,CASSSTQNTEAFF
few,TRBV12-3/TRBV12-4,NA,TRBJ2-5,TGTGCCAGCAGTTTAGCGGGGGCAGAAGAGACCCAGTACTTC,CASSLAGAEETQYF
NA,TRBV20-1,NA,TRBJ2-5,TGCAGTGCTAGAGCGAGGTTATCTCAAGAGACCCAGTACTTC,CSARARLSQETQYF
few,TRBV12-3/TRBV12-4,NA,TRBJ1-5,TGTGCCAGCAGACCGACAGCACGGCAGCCCCAGCATTTT,CASRPTARQPQHF
few,TRBV2,NA,TRBJ1-4,TGTGCCAGCAGTGAGCGCCTTGGGGTGTTTTTT,CASSERLGVFF